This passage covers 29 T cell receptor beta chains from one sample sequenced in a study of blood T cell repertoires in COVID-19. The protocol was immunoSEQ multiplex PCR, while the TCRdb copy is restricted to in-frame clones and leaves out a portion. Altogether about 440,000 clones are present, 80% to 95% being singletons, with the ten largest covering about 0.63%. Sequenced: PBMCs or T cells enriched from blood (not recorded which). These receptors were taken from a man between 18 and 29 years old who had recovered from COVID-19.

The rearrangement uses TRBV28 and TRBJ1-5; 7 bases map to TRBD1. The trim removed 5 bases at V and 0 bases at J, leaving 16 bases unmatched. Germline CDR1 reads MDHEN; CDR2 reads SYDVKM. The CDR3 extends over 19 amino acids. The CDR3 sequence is CASSTSGGQQISSNQPQHF. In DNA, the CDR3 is TGTGCCAGCAGTACATCAGGGGGTCAGCAAATCAGTAGCAATCAGCCCCAGCATTTT.

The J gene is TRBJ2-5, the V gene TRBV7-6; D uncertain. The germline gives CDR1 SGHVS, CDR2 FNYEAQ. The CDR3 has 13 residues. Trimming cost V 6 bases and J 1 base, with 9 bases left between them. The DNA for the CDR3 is TGTGCCAGCAGGGGCCGCTCCCAAGAGACCCAGTACTTC. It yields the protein CASRGRSQETQYF.

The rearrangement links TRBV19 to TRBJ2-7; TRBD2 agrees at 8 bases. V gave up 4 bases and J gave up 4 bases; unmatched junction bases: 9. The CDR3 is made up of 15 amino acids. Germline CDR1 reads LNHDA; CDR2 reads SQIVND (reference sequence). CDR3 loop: CASSSRRAGEYEQYF. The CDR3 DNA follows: TGTGCCAGTAGTAGTAGACGAGCGGGAGAATACGAGCAGTACTTC.

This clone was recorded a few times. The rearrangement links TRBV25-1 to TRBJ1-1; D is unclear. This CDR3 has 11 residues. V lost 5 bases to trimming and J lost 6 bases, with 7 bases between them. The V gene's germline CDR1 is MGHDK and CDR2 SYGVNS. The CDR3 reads CASSLTAEAFF. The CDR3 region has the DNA TGTGCCAGCAGTCTAACCGCTGAAGCTTTCTTT.

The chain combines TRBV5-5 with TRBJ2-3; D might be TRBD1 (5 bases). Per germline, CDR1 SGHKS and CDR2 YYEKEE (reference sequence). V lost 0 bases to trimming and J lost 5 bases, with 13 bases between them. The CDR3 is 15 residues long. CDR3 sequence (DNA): TGTGCCAGCAGCTTGGCGTGGGGCCTAGGAGATACGCAGTATTTT. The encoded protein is CASSLAWGLGDTQYF.

The CDR3 is CASKTDGTNSNQPQHF. For the CDR3, the DNA is TGTGCCAGCAAAACCGACGGGACAAATAGCAATCAGCCCCAGCATTTT. The genes are TRBV6-4 and TRBJ1-5, with a possible D match to TRBD1 (6 bases). The CDR3 is 16 amino acids. Trimming left V 7 bases short and J 0 bases short, with 16 bases between. Germline values: CDR1 MRHNA, CDR2 SNTAGT.

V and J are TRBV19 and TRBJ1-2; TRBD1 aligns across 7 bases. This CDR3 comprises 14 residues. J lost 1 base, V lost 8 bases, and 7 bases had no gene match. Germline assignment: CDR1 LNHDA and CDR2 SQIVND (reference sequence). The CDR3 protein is CASSGQGGNYGYTF. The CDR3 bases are TGTGCCAGTTCGGGGCAGGGGGGTAACTATGGCTACACCTTC.

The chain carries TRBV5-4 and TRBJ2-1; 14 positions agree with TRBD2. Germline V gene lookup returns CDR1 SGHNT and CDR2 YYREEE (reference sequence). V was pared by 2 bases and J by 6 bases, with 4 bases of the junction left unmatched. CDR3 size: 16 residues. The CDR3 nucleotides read TGTGCCAGCAGCTTTGCGGGACTAGCGGGAGCCAATGAGCAGTTCTTC. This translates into CASSFAGLAGANEQFF.

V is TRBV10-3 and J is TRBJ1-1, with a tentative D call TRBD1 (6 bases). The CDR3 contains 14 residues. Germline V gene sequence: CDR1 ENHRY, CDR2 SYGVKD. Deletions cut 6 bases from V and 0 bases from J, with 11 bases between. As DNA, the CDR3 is TGTGCCATCAGGGGACACCCAATGAACACTGAAGCTTTCTTT. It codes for CAIRGHPMNTEAFF.

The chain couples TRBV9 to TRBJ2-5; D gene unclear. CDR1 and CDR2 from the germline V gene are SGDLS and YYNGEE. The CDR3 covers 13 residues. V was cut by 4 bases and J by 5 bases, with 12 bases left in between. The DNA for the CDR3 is TGTGCCAGCAGCTTCAATACATGGGAGACCCAGTACTTC. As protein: CASSFNTWETQYF.

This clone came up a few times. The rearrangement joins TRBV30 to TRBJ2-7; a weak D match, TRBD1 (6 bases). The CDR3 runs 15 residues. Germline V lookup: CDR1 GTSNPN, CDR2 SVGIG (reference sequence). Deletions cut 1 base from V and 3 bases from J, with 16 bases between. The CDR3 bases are TGTGCCTGGAGTGCCCTACCTTCGACAGGCTACGAGCAGTACTTC. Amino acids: CAWSALPSTGYEQYF. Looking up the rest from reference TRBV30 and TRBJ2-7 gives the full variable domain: SQTIHQWPATLVQPVGSPLSLECTVEGTSNPNLYWYRQAAGRGLQLLFYSVGIGQISSEVPQNLSASRPQDRQFILSSKKLLLSDSGFYLCAWSALPSTGYEQYFGPGTRLTVT.

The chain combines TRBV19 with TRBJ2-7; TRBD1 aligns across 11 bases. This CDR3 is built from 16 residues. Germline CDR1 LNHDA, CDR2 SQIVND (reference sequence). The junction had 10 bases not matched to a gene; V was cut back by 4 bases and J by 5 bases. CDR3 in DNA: TGTGCCAGTAGTACTGACTCCGGGACAGGGGGTAACGAGCAGTACTTC. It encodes CASSTDSGTGGNEQYF.

In nucleotides, the CDR3 is TGTGCCAGCAGCTTAGGGCTCGGAGGCAATCAGCCCCAGCATTTT. It is translated as CASSLGLGGNQPQHF. The chain combines TRBV7-8 with TRBJ1-5; the D is unclear. The CDR3 consists of 15 residues. Per the germline V gene, CDR1 is SGHVS and CDR2 is FQNEAQ. V lost 1 base, J lost 2 bases, and 9 bases lay in between.

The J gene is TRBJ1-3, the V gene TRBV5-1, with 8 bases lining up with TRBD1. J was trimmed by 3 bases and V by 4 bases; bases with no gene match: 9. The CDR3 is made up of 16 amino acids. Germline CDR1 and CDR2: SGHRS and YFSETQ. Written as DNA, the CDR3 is TGCGCCAGCAGCACCGCAGGGGGCCAGCTTGGAAACACCATATATTTT. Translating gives CASSTAGGQLGNTIYF.

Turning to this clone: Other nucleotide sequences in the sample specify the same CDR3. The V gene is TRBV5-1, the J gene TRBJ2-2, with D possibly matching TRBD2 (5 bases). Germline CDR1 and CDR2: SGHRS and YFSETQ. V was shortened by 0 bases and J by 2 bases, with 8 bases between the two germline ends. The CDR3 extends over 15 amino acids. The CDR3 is CASSLGTGNTGELFF. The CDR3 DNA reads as TGCGCCAGCAGCTTGGGGACGGGAAACACCGGGGAGCTGTTTTTT.

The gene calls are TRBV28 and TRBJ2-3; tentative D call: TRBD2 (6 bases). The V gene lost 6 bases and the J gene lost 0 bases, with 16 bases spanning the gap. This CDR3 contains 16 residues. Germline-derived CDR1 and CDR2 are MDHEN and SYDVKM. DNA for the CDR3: TGTGCCAGCAGCCCCTCGCGGGGTCGGAGCACAGATACGCAGTATTTT. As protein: CASSPSRGRSTDTQYF.

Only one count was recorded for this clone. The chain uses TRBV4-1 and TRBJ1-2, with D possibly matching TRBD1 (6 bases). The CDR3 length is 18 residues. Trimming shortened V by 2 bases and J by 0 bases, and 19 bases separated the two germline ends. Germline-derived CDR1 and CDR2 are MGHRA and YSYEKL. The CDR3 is CASSQFRGKKVTNYGYTF. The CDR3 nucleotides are TGCGCCAGCAGCCAATTCAGGGGAAAGAAAGTCACTAACTATGGCTACACCTTC.

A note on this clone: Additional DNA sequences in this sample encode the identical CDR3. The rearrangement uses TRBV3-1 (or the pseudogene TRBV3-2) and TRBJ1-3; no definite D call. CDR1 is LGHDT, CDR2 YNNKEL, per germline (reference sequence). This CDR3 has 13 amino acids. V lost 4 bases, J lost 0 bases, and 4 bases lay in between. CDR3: CASSPSSGNTIYF. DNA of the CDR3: TGTGCCAGCAGCCCCTCCTCTGGAAACACCATATATTTT.

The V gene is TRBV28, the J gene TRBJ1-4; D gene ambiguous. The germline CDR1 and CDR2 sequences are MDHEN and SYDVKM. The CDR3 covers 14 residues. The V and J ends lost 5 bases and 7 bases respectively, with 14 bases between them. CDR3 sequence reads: CASSPRDWREKLFF. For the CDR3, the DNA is TGTGCCAGCAGTCCCCGGGATTGGCGTGAAAAACTGTTTTTT.

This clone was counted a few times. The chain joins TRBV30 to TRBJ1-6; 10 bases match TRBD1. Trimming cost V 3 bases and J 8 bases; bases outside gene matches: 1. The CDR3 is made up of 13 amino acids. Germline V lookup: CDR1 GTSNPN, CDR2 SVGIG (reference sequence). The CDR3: CAWSGQGDSPLHF. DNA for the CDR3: TGTGCCTGGAGCGGACAGGGGGATTCACCCCTCCACTTT.

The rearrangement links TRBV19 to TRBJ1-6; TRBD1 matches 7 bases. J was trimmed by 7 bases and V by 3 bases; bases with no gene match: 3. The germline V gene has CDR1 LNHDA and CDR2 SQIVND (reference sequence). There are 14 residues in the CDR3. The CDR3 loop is CASSMDRPNSPLHF. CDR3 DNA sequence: TGTGCCAGTAGTATGGACAGGCCCAATTCACCCCTCCACTTT.

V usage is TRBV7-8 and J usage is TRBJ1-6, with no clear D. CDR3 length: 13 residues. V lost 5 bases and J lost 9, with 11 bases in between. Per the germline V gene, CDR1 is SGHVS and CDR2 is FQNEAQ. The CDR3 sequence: CASSPVGVSPLHF. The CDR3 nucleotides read TGTGCCAGCAGCCCAGTTGGAGTTTCACCCCTCCACTTT.

CDR3 coding DNA: TGTGCCAGCAGCTCCCGGACTAGCCAGGGCAATGAGCAGTTCTTC. Protein: CASSSRTSQGNEQFF. The chain employs TRBV13 and TRBJ2-1; 8 positions agree with TRBD2. The germline CDR1 and CDR2 sequences are PRHDT and FYEKMQ (reference sequence). The J segment lost 6 bases and the V segment lost 4 bases, leaving 8 bases of the junction unmatched. The CDR3 contains 15 residues. The whole variable domain, remainder taken from reference TRBV13 and TRBJ2-1, is AAGVIQSPRHLIKEKRETATLKCYPIPRHDTVYWYQQGPGQDPQFLISFYEKMQSDKGSIPDRFSAQQFSDYHSELNMSSLELGDSALYFCASSSRTSQGNEQFFGPGTRLTVL.

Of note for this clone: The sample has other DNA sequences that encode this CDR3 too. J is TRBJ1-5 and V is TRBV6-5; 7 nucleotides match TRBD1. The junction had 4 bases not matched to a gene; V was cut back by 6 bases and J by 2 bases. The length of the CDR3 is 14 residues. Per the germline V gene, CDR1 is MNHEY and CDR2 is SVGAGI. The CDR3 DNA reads TGTGCCAGCAGGACAGGGCTTGGCAATCAGCCCCAGCATTTT. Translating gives CASRTGLGNQPQHF.

This chain's CDR3 is CASSDLTGEQPQHF. The CDR3, as DNA: TGTGCCAGCAGTGACCTGACAGGGGAGCAGCCCCAGCATTTT. V and J are TRBV6-1 and TRBJ1-5; 8 nucleotides line up with TRBD1. The germline gives CDR1 MNHNS, CDR2 SASEGT. The CDR3 has 14 residues. V lost 3 bases to trimming and J lost 7 bases; unmatched junction nucleotides: 5.

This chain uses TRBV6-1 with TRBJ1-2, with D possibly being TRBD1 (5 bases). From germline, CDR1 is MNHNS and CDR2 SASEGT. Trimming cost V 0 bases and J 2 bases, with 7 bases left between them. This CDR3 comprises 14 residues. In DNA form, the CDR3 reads TGTGCCAGCAGTGAAGCGCGACAGAACTATGGCTACACCTTC. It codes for CASSEARQNYGYTF.

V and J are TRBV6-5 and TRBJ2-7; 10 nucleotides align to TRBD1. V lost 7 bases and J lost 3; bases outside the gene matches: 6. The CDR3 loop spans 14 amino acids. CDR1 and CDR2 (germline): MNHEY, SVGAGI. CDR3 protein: CASTRQGAHYEQYF. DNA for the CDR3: TGTGCCAGCACCAGACAGGGGGCTCACTACGAGCAGTACTTC.

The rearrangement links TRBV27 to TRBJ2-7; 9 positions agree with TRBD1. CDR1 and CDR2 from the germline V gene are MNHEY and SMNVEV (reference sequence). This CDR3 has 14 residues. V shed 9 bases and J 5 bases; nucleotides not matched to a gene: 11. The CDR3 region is CASKTGTGSHEQYF. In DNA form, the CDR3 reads TGTGCCAGTAAGACAGGGACAGGGAGCCACGAGCAGTACTTC.

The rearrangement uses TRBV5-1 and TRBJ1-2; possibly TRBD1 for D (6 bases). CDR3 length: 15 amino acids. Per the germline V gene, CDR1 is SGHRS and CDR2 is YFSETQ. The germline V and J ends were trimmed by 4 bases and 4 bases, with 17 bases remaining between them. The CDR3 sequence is CASSLNHRDLYGYTF. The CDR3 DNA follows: TGCGCCAGCAGCCTTAACCACAGGGACCTCTATGGCTACACCTTC.